The sequence of this T cell receptor (beta chain) was determined in a study of T cell repertoires in cytomegalovirus infection (dated by TCRdb to between 2017 and 2020). For the wider study: The peptide stimulations were aimed at well-studied HLA-B-restricted epitopes as well as recently identified HLA-C-restricted CMV epitopes, whose presentation resists viral immunomodulation. Donor HLA type was relevant to the analysis, because carriage of CMV infection together with the matching HLA type was indicated by public TCR beta signatures. Results and caveats for the whole study, not just this receptor: The ex vivo response was dominated by HLA-C-restricted CMV-specific TCR beta clonotypes, and the single most frequent clonotype in two of eight donors was supplied by these HLA-C-restricted clonotypes. Cumulative frequency of public TCR beta family members discriminated carriers of CMV infection plus the relevant HLA type in this cohort and an independent approximately 370-donor cohort.

This sample was sequenced with an Illumina HiSeq 1500. The public reads were reanalyzed by TCRdb: fastp trimming at Q25, MiXCR alignment, in-frame beta chains only. Every CDR3 protein is listed once, alongside the most common genes and DNA of its rows. The sample table lists some 30,000 distinct CDR3 sequences, about 19% of them with a count of one. The top ten hold more than 80% of the sample. V is cut by 6 bases and J by 7 bases, and the space between the germline ends is 15 bases. The CDR3 holds 12 amino acids from the cysteine to the phenylalanine. Of all the DNA, just the CDR3 is kept, 36 bases in frame from base 1. Sequences SQVTM (CDR1) and ANQGSEA (CDR2) are obtained from the germline V gene. Reading the label with the study, this specimen's treatment or condition is: in vitro stimulation with specific CMV peptide epitopes to enrich CMV-specific T cells. With respect to this clonotype: Its antigen remains unidentified. No base-level quality is on record; no much larger clone is a single base apart.

The rearrangement joined TRBV29-1 to TRBJ1-2, with the D gene call left open. The specimen was CD8+ T cells from cultured PBMCs, collected from culture after CMV antigen stimulation. This clonotype was obtained from a human donor in good health (CMV status not recorded). Some clones in this sample may be carry-over from other donors' samples. The base sequence is TGCAGCGTCCCCAAGGAGATGGGTGGCTACACCTTC. It codes for CSVPKEMGGYTF.